A selection of T cell receptor beta chains follows, all from one sample in a study of CD8 T cells in Susac syndrome. TCRdb re-derived calls from the immunoSEQ multiplex PCR reads in MiXCR, one entry per CDR3 protein. The sample includes about 210,000 distinct CDR3 sequences, 90% to 95% of them seen just once. Input material: CD4+ T cells from PBMCs. These receptor sequences come from a human donor in good health. Both conserved end residues are trimmed from each CDR3.

v_gene,CDR3aa
TRBV24-1,ATSDWGGPGELF
TRBV20-1,SAGGLDEQF
TRBV27,APLTEDLYEQY
TRBV3-1,ASSLRGVGTEAF
TRBV20-1,SATAGALKETQY
TRBV5-1,ASSSDGMNTEAF
TRBV3-1,ASTQGQGVQPQH
TRBV7-2,ASSLQGRGLSEQY
TRBV4-3,ASSQVTGLYEQF
TRBV7-2,ASSLGTAGNTIY
TRBV27,ASSTSGRGYGYT
TRBV19,AAASGTYAYEQY
TRBV27,ASSPTMDRDYGYT
TRBV30,AWSVRTASSGNTIY